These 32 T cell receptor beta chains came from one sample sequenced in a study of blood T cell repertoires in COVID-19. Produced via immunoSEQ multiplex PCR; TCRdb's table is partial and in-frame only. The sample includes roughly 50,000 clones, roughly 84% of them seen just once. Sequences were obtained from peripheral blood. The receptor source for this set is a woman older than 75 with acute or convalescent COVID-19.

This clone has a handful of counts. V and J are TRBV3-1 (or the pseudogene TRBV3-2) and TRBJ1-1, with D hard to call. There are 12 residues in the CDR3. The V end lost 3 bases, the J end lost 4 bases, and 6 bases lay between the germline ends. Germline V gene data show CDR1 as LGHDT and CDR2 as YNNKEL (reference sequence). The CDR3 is CASSHSGTEAFF. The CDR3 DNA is TGTGCCAGCAGCCATTCCGGCACTGAAGCTTTCTTT.

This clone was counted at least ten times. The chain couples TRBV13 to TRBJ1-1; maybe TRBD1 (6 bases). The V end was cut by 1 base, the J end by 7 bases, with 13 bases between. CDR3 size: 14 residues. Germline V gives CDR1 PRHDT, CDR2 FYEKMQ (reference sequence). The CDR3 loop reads CASSLEGEGGEAFF. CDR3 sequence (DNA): TGTGCCAGCAGCTTAGAGGGAGAAGGGGGTGAAGCTTTCTTT. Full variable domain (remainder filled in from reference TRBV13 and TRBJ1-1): AAGVIQSPRHLIKEKRETATLKCYPIPRHDTVYWYQQGPGQDPQFLISFYEKMQSDKGSIPDRFSAQQFSDYHSELNMSSLELGDSALYFCASSLEGEGGEAFFGQGTRLTVV.

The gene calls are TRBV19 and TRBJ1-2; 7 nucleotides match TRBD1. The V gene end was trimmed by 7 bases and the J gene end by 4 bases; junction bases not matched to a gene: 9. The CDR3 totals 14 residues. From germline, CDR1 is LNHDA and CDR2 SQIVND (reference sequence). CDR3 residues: CASIDPGQPYGYTF. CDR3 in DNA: TGTGCCAGTATCGACCCGGGACAGCCCTATGGCTACACCTTC.

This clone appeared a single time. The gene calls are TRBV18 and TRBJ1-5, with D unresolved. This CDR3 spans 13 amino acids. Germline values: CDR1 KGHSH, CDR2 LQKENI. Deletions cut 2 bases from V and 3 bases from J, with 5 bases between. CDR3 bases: TGTGCCAGCTCACCAAATAACAATCAGCCCCAGCATTTT. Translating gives CASSPNNNQPQHF. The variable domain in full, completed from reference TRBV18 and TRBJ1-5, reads NAGVMQNPRHLVRRRGQEARLRCSPMKGHSHVYWYRQLPEEGLKFMVYLQKENIIDESGMPKERFSAEFPKEGPSILRIQQVVRGDSAAYFCASSPNNNQPQHFGDGTRLSIL.

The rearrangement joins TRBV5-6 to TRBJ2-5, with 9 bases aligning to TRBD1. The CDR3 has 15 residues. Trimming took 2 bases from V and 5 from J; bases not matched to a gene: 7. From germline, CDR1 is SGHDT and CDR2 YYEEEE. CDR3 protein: CASSFLQGASETQYF. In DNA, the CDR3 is TGTGCCAGCAGCTTCTTACAGGGGGCCTCGGAGACCCAGTACTTC.

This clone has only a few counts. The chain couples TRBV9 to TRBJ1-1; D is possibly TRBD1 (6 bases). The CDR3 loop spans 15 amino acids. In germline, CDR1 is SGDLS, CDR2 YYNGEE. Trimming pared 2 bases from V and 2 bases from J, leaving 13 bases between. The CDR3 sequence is CASSVTGTVNTEAFF. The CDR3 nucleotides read TGTGCCAGCAGCGTCACAGGGACGGTTAACACTGAAGCTTTCTTT.

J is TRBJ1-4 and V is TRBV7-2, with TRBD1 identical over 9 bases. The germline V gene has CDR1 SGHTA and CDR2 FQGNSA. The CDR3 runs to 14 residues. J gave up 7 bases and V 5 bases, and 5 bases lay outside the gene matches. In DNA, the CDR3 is TGTGCCAGCAGCCTCCGGGACAGGGCTGAAAAACTGTTTTTT. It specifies CASSLRDRAEKLFF.

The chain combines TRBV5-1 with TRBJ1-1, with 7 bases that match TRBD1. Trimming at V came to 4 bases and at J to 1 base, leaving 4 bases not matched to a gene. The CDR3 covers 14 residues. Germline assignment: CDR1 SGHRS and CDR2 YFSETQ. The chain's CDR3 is CASSGGQQNTEAFF. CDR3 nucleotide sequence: TGCGCCAGCAGCGGGGGACAGCAGAACACTGAAGCTTTCTTT.

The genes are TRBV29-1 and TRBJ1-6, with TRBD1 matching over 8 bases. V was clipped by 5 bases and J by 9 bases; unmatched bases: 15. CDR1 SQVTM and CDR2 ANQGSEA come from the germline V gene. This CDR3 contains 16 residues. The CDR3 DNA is TGCAGCGTTACTCGCCGGGACAGGCCAGGAGGTTCACCCCTCCACTTT. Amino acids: CSVTRRDRPGGSPLHF.

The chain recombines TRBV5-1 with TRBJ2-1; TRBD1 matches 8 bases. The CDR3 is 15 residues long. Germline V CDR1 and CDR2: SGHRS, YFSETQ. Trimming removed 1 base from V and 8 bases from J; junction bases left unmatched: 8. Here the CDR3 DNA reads TGCGCCAGCAGCTTGCTCTCAGGGGGCTTGTATGAGCAGTTCTTC. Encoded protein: CASSLLSGGLYEQFF.

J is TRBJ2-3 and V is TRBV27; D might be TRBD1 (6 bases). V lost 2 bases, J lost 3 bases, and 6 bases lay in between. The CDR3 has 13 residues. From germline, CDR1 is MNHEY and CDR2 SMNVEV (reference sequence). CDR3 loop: CASSLGTTDTQYF. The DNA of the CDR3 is TGTGCCAGCAGTTTAGGGACAACAGATACGCAGTATTTT.

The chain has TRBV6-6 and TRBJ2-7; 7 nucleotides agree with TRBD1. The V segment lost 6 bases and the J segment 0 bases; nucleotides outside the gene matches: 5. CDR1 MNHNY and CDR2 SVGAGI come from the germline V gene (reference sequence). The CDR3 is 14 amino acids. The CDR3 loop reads CASRRQGDSYEQYF. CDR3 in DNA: TGTGCCAGCAGAAGACAGGGAGACTCCTACGAGCAGTACTTC.

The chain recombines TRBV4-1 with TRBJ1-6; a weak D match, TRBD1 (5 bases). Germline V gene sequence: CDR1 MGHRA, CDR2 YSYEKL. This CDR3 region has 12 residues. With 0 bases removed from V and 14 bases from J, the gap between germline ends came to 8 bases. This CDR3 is CASSQELGALHF. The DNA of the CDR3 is TGCGCCAGCAGCCAAGAATTAGGGGCCCTCCACTTT.

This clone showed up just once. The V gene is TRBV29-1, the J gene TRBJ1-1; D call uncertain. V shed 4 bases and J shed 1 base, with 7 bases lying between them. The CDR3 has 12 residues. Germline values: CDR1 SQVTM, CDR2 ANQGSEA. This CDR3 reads CSVGGQNTEAFF. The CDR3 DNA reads TGCAGCGTTGGTGGGCAGAACACTGAAGCTTTCTTT.

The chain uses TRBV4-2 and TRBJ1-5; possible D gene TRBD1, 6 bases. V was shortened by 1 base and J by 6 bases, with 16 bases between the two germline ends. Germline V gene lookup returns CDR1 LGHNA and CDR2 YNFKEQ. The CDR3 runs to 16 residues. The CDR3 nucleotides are TGTGCCAGCAGCCAAGGTCATGTGGGGGCGGTTCAGCCCCAGCATTTT. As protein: CASSQGHVGAVQPQHF.

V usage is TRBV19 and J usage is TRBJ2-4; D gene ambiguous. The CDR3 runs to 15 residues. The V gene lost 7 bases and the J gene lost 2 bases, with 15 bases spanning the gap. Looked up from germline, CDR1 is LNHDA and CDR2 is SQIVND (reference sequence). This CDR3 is CASKPGSHPKNIQYF. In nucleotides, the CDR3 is TGTGCCAGTAAACCCGGGTCCCATCCCAAAAACATTCAGTACTTC.

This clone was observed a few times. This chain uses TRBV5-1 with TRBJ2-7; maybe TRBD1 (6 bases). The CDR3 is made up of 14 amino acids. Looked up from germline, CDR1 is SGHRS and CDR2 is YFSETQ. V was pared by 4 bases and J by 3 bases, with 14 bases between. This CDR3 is CASSRGTQVYEQYF. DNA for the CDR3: TGCGCCAGCAGCCGAGGGACACAGGTCTACGAGCAGTACTTC.

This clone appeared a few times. CDR3 DNA sequence: TGTGCCAGCACCAGAGGACAGGGTAACGAGCAGTACTTC. This codes for CASTRGQGNEQYF. V is TRBV6-5 and J is TRBJ2-7; 8 bases agree with TRBD1. J was trimmed by 5 bases and V by 7 bases; bases with no gene match: 7. The germline V gene has CDR1 MNHEY and CDR2 SVGAGI. The CDR3 has 13 amino acids.

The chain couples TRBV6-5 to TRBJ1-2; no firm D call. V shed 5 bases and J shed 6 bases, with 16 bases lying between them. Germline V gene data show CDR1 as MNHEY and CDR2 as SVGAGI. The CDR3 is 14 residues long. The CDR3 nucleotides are TGTGCCAGCAGTCGTGCTGGGGAGGTGCATGGCTACACCTTC. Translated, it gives CASSRAGEVHGYTF.

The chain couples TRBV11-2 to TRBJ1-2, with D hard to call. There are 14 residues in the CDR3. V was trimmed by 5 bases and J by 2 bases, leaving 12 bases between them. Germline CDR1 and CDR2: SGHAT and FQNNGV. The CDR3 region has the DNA TGTGCCAGCAGCCATGGGCAGGCAAACTATGGCTACACCTTC. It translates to CASSHGQANYGYTF.

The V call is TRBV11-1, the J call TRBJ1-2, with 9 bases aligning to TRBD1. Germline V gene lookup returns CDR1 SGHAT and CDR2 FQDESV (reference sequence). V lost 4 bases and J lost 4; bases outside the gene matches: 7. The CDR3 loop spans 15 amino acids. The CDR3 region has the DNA TGTGCCAGCAGCTACCGGACAGGGGCGCCCTATGGCTACACCTTC. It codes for CASSYRTGAPYGYTF.

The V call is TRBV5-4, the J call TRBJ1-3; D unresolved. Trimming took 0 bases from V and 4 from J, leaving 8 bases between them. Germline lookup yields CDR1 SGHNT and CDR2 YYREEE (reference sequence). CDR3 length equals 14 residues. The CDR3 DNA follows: TGTGCCAGCAGCTTGGGACAACCCGGAAACACCATATATTTT. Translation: CASSLGQPGNTIYF.

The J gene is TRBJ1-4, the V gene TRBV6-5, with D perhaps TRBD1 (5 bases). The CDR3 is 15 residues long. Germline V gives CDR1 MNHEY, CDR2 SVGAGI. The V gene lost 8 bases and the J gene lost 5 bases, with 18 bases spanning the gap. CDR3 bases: TGTGCCAGCTGTAGTTGGGGAGGGGAAAATGAAAAACTGTTTTTT. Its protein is CASCSWGGENEKLFF.

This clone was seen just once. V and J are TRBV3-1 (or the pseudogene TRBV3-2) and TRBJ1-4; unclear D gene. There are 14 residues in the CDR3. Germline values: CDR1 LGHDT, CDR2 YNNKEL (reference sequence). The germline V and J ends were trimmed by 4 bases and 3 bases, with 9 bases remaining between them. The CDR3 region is CASSRGSANEKLFF. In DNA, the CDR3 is TGTGCCAGCAGCCGAGGGTCGGCTAATGAAAAACTGTTTTTT.

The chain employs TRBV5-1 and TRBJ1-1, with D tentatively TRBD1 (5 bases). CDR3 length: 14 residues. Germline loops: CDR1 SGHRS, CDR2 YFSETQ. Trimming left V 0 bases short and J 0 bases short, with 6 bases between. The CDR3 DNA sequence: TGCGCCAGCAGCTTGGAGGGGATGAACACTGAAGCTTTCTTT. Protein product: CASSLEGMNTEAFF.

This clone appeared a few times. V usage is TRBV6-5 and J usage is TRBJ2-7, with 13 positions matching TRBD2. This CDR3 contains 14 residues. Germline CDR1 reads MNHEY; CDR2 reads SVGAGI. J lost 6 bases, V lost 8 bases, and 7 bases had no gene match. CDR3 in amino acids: CASWTSGGSAEQYF. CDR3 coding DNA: TGTGCCAGCTGGACTAGCGGGGGATCGGCCGAGCAGTACTTC.

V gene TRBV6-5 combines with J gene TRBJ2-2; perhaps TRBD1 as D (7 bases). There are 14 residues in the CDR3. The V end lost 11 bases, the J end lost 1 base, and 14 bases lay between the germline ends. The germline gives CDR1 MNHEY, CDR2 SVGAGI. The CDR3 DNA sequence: TGTGCCGCGACTCAGGGGGGGAACACCGGGGAGCTGTTTTTT. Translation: CAATQGGNTGELFF.

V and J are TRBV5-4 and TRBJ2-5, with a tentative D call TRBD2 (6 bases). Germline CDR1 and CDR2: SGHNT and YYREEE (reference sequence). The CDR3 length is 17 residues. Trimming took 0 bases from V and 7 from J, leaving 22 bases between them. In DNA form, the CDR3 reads TGTGCCAGCAGCTTGGGGGGTGCGGCGGGGACCCAACGGACCCAGTACTTC. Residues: CASSLGGAAGTQRTQYF.

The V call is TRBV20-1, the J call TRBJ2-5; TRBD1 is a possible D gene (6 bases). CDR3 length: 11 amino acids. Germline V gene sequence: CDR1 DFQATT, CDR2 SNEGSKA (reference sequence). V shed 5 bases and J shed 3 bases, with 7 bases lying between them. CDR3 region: CSAYREETQYF. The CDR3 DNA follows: TGCAGTGCTTACAGGGAAGAGACCCAGTACTTC.

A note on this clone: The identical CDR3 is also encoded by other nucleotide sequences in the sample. The DNA for the CDR3 is TGTGCCAGCAGCTTAGCACACAGTTCCTACGAGCAGTACTTC. As protein: CASSLAHSSYEQYF. The genes are TRBV7-2 and TRBJ2-7; the D is unclear. Trimming took off 0 bases at V and 1 base at J, with 7 bases between the two ends. Germline CDR1 is SGHTA and CDR2 is FQGNSA. The CDR3 is 14 amino acids.

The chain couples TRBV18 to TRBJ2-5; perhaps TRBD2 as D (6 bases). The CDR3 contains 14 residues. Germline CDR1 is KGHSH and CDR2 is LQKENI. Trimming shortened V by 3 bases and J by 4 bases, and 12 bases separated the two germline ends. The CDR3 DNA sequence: TGTGCCAGCTCACCCTTGGAGGGCCCAGAGACCCAGTACTTC. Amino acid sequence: CASSPLEGPETQYF.

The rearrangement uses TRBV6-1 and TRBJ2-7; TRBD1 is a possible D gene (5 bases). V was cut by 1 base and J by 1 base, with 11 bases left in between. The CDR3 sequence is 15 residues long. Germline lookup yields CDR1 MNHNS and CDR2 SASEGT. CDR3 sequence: CASSEVTVLSYEQYF. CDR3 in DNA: TGTGCCAGCAGTGAAGTGACAGTCCTGTCCTACGAGCAGTACTTC.